The clone carrying this T cell receptor (beta chain) has just a few counts. Its antigen is unidentified. Germline-derived CDR1 and CDR2 are SNHLY and FYNNEI. The CDR3 loop spans 12 amino acids. Trimming took 7 bases from V and 6 from J, leaving 13 bases between them. This record belongs to a study of T cell responses to AZD1222 COVID-19 vaccine. Study-level points and caveats: Without day 14 samples, only post-peak T cell repertoires were studied. In a largely white British group with more females than males, clonal diversity was possibly underestimated. Per reports, nearly half of all spike-specific TCRs target regions that are unmutated in variants.

Libraries were prepared by immunoSEQ multiplex PCR; TCRdb keeps only in-frame clonotypes and omits some of them. In the table there are some 200,000 clones, approximately 94% of which are singletons. Sequencing was performed on peripheral blood, taken 28 days after the second dose of the MenACWY control vaccine. The chain joins TRBV2 to TRBJ2-7; D possibly corresponds to TRBD1 (6 bases). The clonotype comes from an adult who received the MenACWY meningococcal vaccine as a control. The CDR3: CASKGDGVEQYF. The CDR3, as DNA: TGTGCCAGCAAGGGGGATGGAGTCGAGCAGTACTTC.